A selection of T cell receptor beta chains follows, all from one sample in a study of blood T cell repertoires in COVID-19. The table came from immunoSEQ multiplex PCR; TCRdb's copy has only in-frame clones and leaves some out. The repertoire holds 50,000 to 70,000 clones, with less than 80% as singletons. Source material: peripheral blood. These receptor sequences come from a man between 60 and 70 years old with acute or convalescent COVID-19. Each CDR3 is given with its conserved first and last residue.

v_call,j_call,cdr3_aa
TRBV27,TRBJ2-5,CASSLLAGEKTQYF
TRBV10-3,TRBJ2-1,CAISGTSVVLSSYNEQFF
TRBV10-3,TRBJ1-2,CAISGQNYGYTF
TRBV28,TRBJ1-3,CASSLPAGSKDTIYF
TRBV19,TRBJ2-2,CASSSEGQSKNTGELFF
TRBV10-2,TRBJ2-4,CASRTLGAVNIQYF
TRBV18,TRBJ2-7,CASSPPTVKVYDEQYF
TRBV7-9,TRBJ2-7,CASSTIRTGPYEQYF
TRBV6-1,TRBJ1-5,CASRPTGGSNQPQHF
TRBV7-9,TRBJ2-1,CASSFGGSSDNEQFF
TRBV19,TRBJ1-2,CASSARDRAVYTF
TRBV19,TRBJ2-4,CASSRLAGAGTKNIQYF
TRBV11-2,TRBJ1-1,CASSPDRVGTEAFF
TRBV6-6,TRBJ2-1,CASSPGGLQAYYNEQFF
TRBV19,TRBJ2-2,CASSIPLWGRAVGELFF
TRBV29-1,TRBJ2-1,CSVRGTALYEQFF
TRBV14,TRBJ2-7,CASSQAAGTGTYEQYF
TRBV28,TRBJ1-3,CASSFYGSDSGNTIYF
TRBV29-1,TRBJ1-4,CSVALVGGTNEKLFF
TRBV7-2,TRBJ2-7,CASSLLERYEQYF
TRBV7-6,TRBJ2-3,CASSLEGTSVRGTQYF
TRBV6-6,TRBJ2-6,CASSHNGGLDVLTF
TRBV5-5,TRBJ1-5,CASSRTGVYQPQHF
TRBV9,TRBJ2-1,CASGRGFTEQFF
TRBV2,TRBJ1-2,CASTIRGNYGYTF
TRBV18,TRBJ1-1,CASWEASTEAFF
TRBV20-1,TRBJ1-2,CSAGGVYGYTF
TRBV28,TRBJ1-4,CASTDGHTNEKLFF
TRBV5-6,TRBJ1-2,CASSLPGGYGYTF
TRBV7-9,TRBJ1-5,CASSLGGAGSNQPQHF
TRBV7-9,TRBJ2-1,CASSLTSPGDNEQFF
TRBV19,TRBJ1-1,CASSIRDRGQGTEAFF
TRBV25-1,TRBJ1-4,CASSAIGGYNEKLFF
TRBV11-3,TRBJ1-4,CASSFACRGRNATNEKLFF
TRBV5-1,TRBJ2-2,CASSSLTSGSRSGELFF
TRBV6-1,TRBJ1-3,CASSEETGGNTIYF
TRBV4-3,TRBJ2-4,CASSQQGPGIFGKNIQYF